A single sample is the source of the 27 T cell receptor beta chains below, sequenced in a study of cytomegalovirus exposure and HLA in healthy donors. Use of 60 Vbeta and 13 Jbeta primers characterized the PCR. This table comes from immunoSEQ multiplex PCR, and its TCRdb copy is limited to in-frame clones, with some not included. The profile shows some 100,000 clones, 65% to 80% of them singletons. Input material: PBMCs. The receptors stem from a woman aged 45-65 years in good health and CMV-seropositive.

Note on this clone: Relative to the germline gene, one junction end is altered; a read error may explain this. The chain is built from TRBV7-7 and TRBJ2-2, with TRBD2 matching over 11 bases. The CDR3 covers 15 residues. Germline lookup yields CDR1 SSHAT and CDR2 FNYEAQ (reference sequence). This CDR3 reads CASSLAGGPYGELFF. CDR3 DNA sequence: TGTGCTAGCAGCTTAGCGGGAGGGCCGTACGGGGAGCTGTTTTTT.

The chain carries TRBV2 and TRBJ1-1; D might be TRBD1 (6 bases). Trimming removed 4 bases at V and 3 bases at J, with 12 bases between. This CDR3 has 14 amino acids. Germline CDR1 and CDR2: SNHLY and FYNNEI. DNA of the CDR3: TGTGCCAGCAGTGGTCTGGCAGGGGACACTGAAGCTTTCTTT. This codes for CASSGLAGDTEAFF. The full variable domain, completed using reference TRBV2 and TRBJ1-1, is EPEVTQTPSHQVTQMGQEVILRCVPISNHLYFYWYRQILGQKVEFLVSFYNNEISEKSEIFDDQFSVERPDGSNFTLKIRSTKLEDSAMYFCASSGLAGDTEAFFGQGTRLTVV.

The rearrangement links TRBV11-2 to TRBJ2-1; D remains ambiguous. CDR3 size: 13 residues. The V and J ends lost 1 base and 3 bases respectively, with 4 bases between them. Per germline, CDR1 SGHAT and CDR2 FQNNGV. Here the CDR3 reads CASSLVNYNEQFF. The CDR3 DNA reads as TGTGCCAGCAGCTTAGTAAACTACAATGAGCAGTTCTTC.

The chain joins TRBV6-5 to TRBJ2-7; D may be TRBD2 (5 bases). CDR3 length: 15 amino acids. The V end was cut by 2 bases, the J end by 1 base, with 12 bases between. The germline V gene has CDR1 MNHEY and CDR2 SVGAGI. CDR3 nucleotides: TGTGCCAGCAGTTACGAGGCTCGGGGATCCTACGAGCAGTACTTC. Amino acid sequence: CASSYEARGSYEQYF.

The chain uses TRBV6-1 and TRBJ2-1; a weak D match, TRBD2 (6 bases). The V gene lost 3 bases and the J gene lost 1 base, with 19 bases spanning the gap. Germline CDR1 reads MNHNS; CDR2 reads SASEGT. This CDR3 comprises 18 residues. The CDR3 here is CASSDDKGLFVSYNEQFF. The CDR3 DNA reads TGTGCCAGCAGTGATGACAAGGGACTTTTTGTTTCCTACAATGAGCAGTTCTTC.

The rearrangement joins TRBV6-5 to TRBJ2-3; tentative D call: TRBD1 (6 bases). From germline, CDR1 is MNHEY and CDR2 SVGAGI. V was pared by 6 bases and J by 0 bases, with 13 bases between. The CDR3 sequence is 15 residues long. CDR3 nucleotides: TGTGCCAGCAGCCCCAGGGGTACTAGCACAGATACGCAGTATTTT. Protein product: CASSPRGTSTDTQYF.

The chain has TRBV27 and TRBJ1-2; 8 nucleotides align to TRBD1. The CDR3 contains 18 residues. CDR1 and CDR2 (germline): MNHEY, SMNVEV (reference sequence). The junction had 15 bases not matched to a gene; V was cut back by 5 bases and J by 1 base. In nucleotides, the CDR3 is TGTGCCAGCAGTCAAACATGGACAGGGAACGAGGGTAACTATGGCTACACCTTC. It specifies CASSQTWTGNEGNYGYTF.

The CDR3 protein is CAWSQAGAETQYF. The CDR3 region has the DNA TGTGCCTGGAGTCAAGCGGGAGCAGAGACCCAGTACTTC. The chain employs TRBV30 and TRBJ2-5, with TRBD2 matching 8 bases. The V gene's germline CDR1 is GTSNPN and CDR2 SVGIG (reference sequence). The CDR3 extends over 13 amino acids. V gave up 2 bases and J gave up 4 bases; unmatched junction bases: 3.

The chain has TRBV9 and TRBJ1-1; no firm D call. CDR3 length: 14 amino acids. V lost 4 bases to trimming and J lost 5 bases, with 15 bases between them. CDR1 is SGDLS and CDR2 is YYNGEE in the germline V gene. The CDR3 loop is CASSPPGLGTEAFF. CDR3 nucleotides: TGTGCCAGCAGCCCCCCGGGTCTTGGTACTGAAGCTTTCTTT.

This clone was recorded only once. V gene TRBV6-1 combines with J gene TRBJ2-7; D gene uncertain. The V gene lost 6 bases and the J gene lost 4 bases, with 13 bases spanning the gap. Germline CDR1 is MNHNS and CDR2 is SASEGT. This CDR3 is built from 13 residues. This CDR3 is CASSQVFRYEQYF. The CDR3 bases are TGTGCCAGCAGCCAGGTCTTCAGGTACGAGCAGTACTTC.

Note on this clone: Compared with germline, one end of the junction differs, possibly owing to a read error. The chain links TRBV7-9 to TRBJ2-7, with 11 positions matching TRBD2. This CDR3 comprises 14 residues. The V gene's germline CDR1 is SEHNR and CDR2 FQNEAQ (reference sequence). The CDR3 loop reads CSSSTTSGVYEQYF. For the CDR3, the DNA is TGTTCCAGCAGCACGACTAGCGGGGTCTACGAGCAGTACTTC.

V and J are TRBV19 and TRBJ2-3, with D possibly being TRBD1 (5 bases). The CDR3 spans 14 residues. Trimming took off 7 bases at V and 5 bases at J, with 16 bases between the two ends. CDR1 is LNHDA and CDR2 is SQIVND in the germline V gene (reference sequence). This chain's CDR3 is CASTLGANLDTQYF. CDR3 DNA: TGTGCCAGTACCTTAGGGGCCAACCTAGATACGCAGTATTTT.

There are a few counts of this clone. The rearrangement uses TRBV10-3 and TRBJ1-2, with 7 bases matching TRBD1. The CDR3 sequence is 14 residues long. CDR1 is ENHRY and CDR2 is SYGVKD in the germline V gene. Trimming took 2 bases from V and 4 from J; bases not matched to a gene: 4. The CDR3 reads CAISERQGGYGYTF. The CDR3 DNA follows: TGTGCCATCAGTGAGAGACAGGGCGGCTATGGCTACACCTTC.

This clone was seen just once. J is TRBJ1-1 and V is TRBV14; maybe TRBD1 (6 bases). The germline V gene encodes CDR1 SGHDN and CDR2 FVKESK. V lost 4 bases to trimming and J lost 5 bases, with 14 bases between them. This CDR3 is built from 14 residues. The CDR3: CASSRGLAGTEAFF. CDR3 bases: TGTGCCAGCAGCCGGGGGCTGGCAGGGACTGAAGCTTTCTTT.

The V gene is TRBV15, the J gene TRBJ1-1; TRBD1 matches at 9 bases. CDR1 and CDR2 from the germline V gene are LNHNV and YYDKDF (reference sequence). CDR3 length: 15 residues. V shed 4 bases and J 6 bases; nucleotides not matched to a gene: 9. CDR3 protein: CATSKNRDRAAEAFF. CDR3 coding DNA: TGTGCCACCAGCAAAAACCGGGACAGGGCCGCTGAAGCTTTCTTT.

The V gene is TRBV7-9, the J gene TRBJ1-1; 10 bases line up with TRBD1. Germline CDR1 is SEHNR and CDR2 is FQNEAQ (reference sequence). The CDR3 extends over 15 amino acids. Unmatched junction bases numbered 10, after V lost 5 bases and J lost 7 bases. The CDR3 nucleotides read TGTGCCAGCAGCCTTGACAGGGGGCCGGGGGTTGAAGCTTTCTTT. The encoded protein is CASSLDRGPGVEAFF.

The V and J genes are TRBV7-9 and TRBJ1-5, with a tentative D call TRBD1 (6 bases). V was pared by 5 bases and J by 4 bases, with 6 bases between. The CDR3 loop spans 12 amino acids. CDR1 is SEHNR and CDR2 is FQNEAQ in the germline V gene (reference sequence). The CDR3 nucleotides are TGTGCCAGCAGCACAGGGAATCAGCCCCAGCATTTT. It codes for CASSTGNQPQHF.

The V gene is TRBV9, the J gene TRBJ2-3; 7 bases fit TRBD2. In germline, CDR1 is SGDLS, CDR2 YYNGEE. This CDR3 contains 16 residues. Trimming cost V 4 bases and J 0 bases; bases outside gene matches: 8. This CDR3 reads CASSLPSGRSTDTQYF. DNA of the CDR3: TGTGCCAGCAGCCTTCCTAGCGGTCGTAGCACAGATACGCAGTATTTT.

V and J are TRBV11-2 and TRBJ2-3; TRBD2 matches 11 bases. This CDR3 has 16 residues. Trimming at V came to 2 bases and at J to 3 bases, leaving 4 bases not matched to a gene. From germline, CDR1 is SGHAT and CDR2 FQNNGV. The CDR3 DNA is TGTGCCAGCAGCTTAACTGGGACTAGCGGTACAGATACGCAGTATTTT. As protein: CASSLTGTSGTDTQYF.

The chain couples TRBV9 to TRBJ1-5; D perhaps matches TRBD1 (5 bases). Germline lookup yields CDR1 SGDLS and CDR2 YYNGEE. The CDR3 contains 12 residues. V was trimmed by 5 bases and J by 5 bases, leaving 8 bases between them. In DNA form, the CDR3 reads TGTGCCAGCAGTGGGGGGGATCAGCCCCAGCATTTT. Encoded protein: CASSGGDQPQHF.

This clone occurred a few times. The rearrangement uses TRBV30 and TRBJ1-2, with D perhaps TRBD1 (6 bases). Germline values: CDR1 GTSNPN, CDR2 SVGIG (reference sequence). Trimming took 6 bases from V and 4 from J, leaving 27 bases between them. The CDR3 consists of 17 residues. In DNA form, the CDR3 reads TGTGCCTGCTATACGAGGACAGCGAATAGGCTCCCCTATGGCTACACCTTC. Translating gives CACYTRTANRLPYGYTF. The complete variable domain, with remaining parts taken from reference TRBV30 and TRBJ1-2, reads SQTIHQWPATLVQPVGSPLSLECTVEGTSNPNLYWYRQAAGRGLQLLFYSVGIGQISSEVPQNLSASRPQDRQFILSSKKLLLSDSGFYLCACYTRTANRLPYGYTFGSGTRLTVV.

The J gene is TRBJ1-4, the V gene TRBV4-1; maybe TRBD1 (5 bases). Germline V gene lookup returns CDR1 MGHRA and CDR2 YSYEKL. This CDR3 region has 17 residues. The germline V and J ends were trimmed by 0 bases and 3 bases, with 14 bases remaining between them. The CDR3 loop reads CASSQDAGQNPNEKLFF. CDR3 nucleotide sequence: TGCGCCAGCAGCCAAGATGCGGGGCAGAATCCTAATGAAAAACTGTTTTTT.

V and J are TRBV29-1 and TRBJ2-7; 9 bases are a match to TRBD1. CDR3 length: 15 residues. J was trimmed by 2 bases and V by 4 bases; bases with no gene match: 9. CDR1 and CDR2 (germline): SQVTM, ANQGSEA. CDR3 residues: CSVGLYDRGAYEQYF. The CDR3 bases are TGCAGCGTTGGGCTGTATGACAGGGGGGCCTACGAGCAGTACTTC.

V usage is TRBV27 and J usage is TRBJ1-1, with D unclear. This CDR3 comprises 11 residues. Germline V gives CDR1 MNHEY, CDR2 SMNVEV (reference sequence). V gave up 4 bases and J gave up 7 bases, with 7 bases separating them. In DNA form, the CDR3 reads TGTGCCAGCAGTTCGAGAAGTGAAGCTTTCTTT. This translates into CASSSRSEAFF.

The rearrangement links TRBV2 to TRBJ1-5, with TRBD1 identical over 9 bases. The CDR3 loop spans 15 amino acids. Germline assignment: CDR1 SNHLY and CDR2 FYNNEI. V trimming: 6 bases; J trimming: 5 bases; junction bases outside the gene matches: 8. The CDR3 spells CASSGDREVDQPQHF. CDR3 in DNA: TGTGCCAGCAGCGGGGACAGGGAGGTGGATCAGCCCCAGCATTTT.

The chain carries TRBV4-1 and TRBJ2-2; 7 bases map to TRBD2. With V trimmed by 0 bases and J by 3 bases, 1 base remained unmatched. The CDR3 is 15 residues long. Germline values: CDR1 MGHRA, CDR2 YSYEKL. The CDR3 sequence: CASSQERGDTGELFF. The CDR3 DNA follows: TGCGCCAGCAGCCAAGAACGGGGGGACACCGGGGAGCTGTTTTTT.

The V and J genes are TRBV2 and TRBJ1-1; no clear D. Germline CDR1 reads SNHLY; CDR2 reads FYNNEI. The CDR3 extends over 13 amino acids. Trimming cost V 8 bases and J 1 base, with 11 bases left between them. This chain's CDR3 is CASLFDGNTEAFF. CDR3 nucleotide sequence: TGTGCCAGCCTATTTGATGGGAACACTGAAGCTTTCTTT.